These 27 T cell receptor beta chains were sequenced from one sample in a study of cytomegalovirus exposure and HLA in healthy donors. It was with 60 Vbeta and 13 Jbeta primers that the PCR ran. The repertoire was sequenced with immunoSEQ multiplex PCR; TCRdb's copy has only in-frame clones and lacks some. The table has about 110,000 clones, over 12% seen once; the top ten hold roughly 0.89%. Sequencing was carried out using PBMCs. The origin of the receptors is a female donor in good health and CMV-seronegative.

This clone was counted a few times. CDR3 amino acids: CAGHGGVTDTQYF. CDR3 coding DNA: TGTGCCGGCCACGGCGGGGTCACAGATACGCAGTATTTT. V and J are TRBV7-2 and TRBJ2-3; tentatively, D is TRBD2 (6 bases). CDR3 length: 13 amino acids. CDR1 is SGHTA, CDR2 FQGNSA, per germline. The V and J ends lost 11 bases and 2 bases respectively, with 14 bases between them.

The chain employs TRBV4-1 and TRBJ2-7, with a tentative D call TRBD2 (6 bases). This CDR3 contains 16 residues. The V end was cut by 3 bases, the J end by 4 bases, with 19 bases between. The germline gives CDR1 MGHRA, CDR2 YSYEKL. The chain's CDR3 is CASSQGMWEAPYEQYF. In nucleotides, the CDR3 is TGCGCCAGCAGCCAGGGAATGTGGGAGGCCCCATACGAGCAGTACTTC.

The rearrangement uses TRBV19 and TRBJ2-7, with D possibly TRBD2 on 5 matching bases. The CDR3 has 12 residues. Germline lookup yields CDR1 LNHDA and CDR2 SQIVND (reference sequence). Trimming took 5 bases from V and 10 from J, leaving 15 bases between them. The CDR3 spells CASSLQSGTQYF. CDR3 nucleotides: TGTGCCAGTAGTCTACAGAGCGGTACACAGTACTTC.

The rearrangement uses TRBV20-1 and TRBJ1-3, with D uncertain. V was clipped by 0 bases and J by 8 bases, with 5 bases between them. There are 11 residues in the CDR3. The germline V gene encodes CDR1 DFQATT and CDR2 SNEGSKA (reference sequence). The DNA for the CDR3 is TGCAGTGCTAGAGATCGTCACACCATATATTTT. It is translated as CSARDRHTIYF.

This clone appeared a few times. V gene TRBV6-4 combines with J gene TRBJ2-3, with 14 bases matching TRBD2. There are 15 residues in the CDR3. Looked up from germline, CDR1 is MRHNA and CDR2 is SNTAGT. The J segment lost 5 bases and the V segment lost 4 bases, leaving 2 bases of the junction unmatched. Here the CDR3 DNA reads TGTGCCAGCAGTGTGACTAGCGGGAGGGTAGATACGCAGTATTTT. Translated: CASSVTSGRVDTQYF.

V usage is TRBV2 and J usage is TRBJ2-7; TRBD2 aligns across 12 bases. Per germline, CDR1 SNHLY and CDR2 FYNNEI. The V gene end was trimmed by 3 bases and the J gene end by 4 bases; junction bases not matched to a gene: 7. The CDR3 has 16 amino acids. The CDR3 sequence is CASSEMGTSGRYEQYF. CDR3 in DNA: TGTGCCAGCAGTGAGATGGGAACTAGCGGGAGGTACGAGCAGTACTTC.

This clone was seen once. The rearrangement uses TRBV5-4 and TRBJ2-7; no clear D. The CDR3 is 14 residues long. The V and J ends lost 2 bases and 0 bases respectively, with 9 bases between them. The germline gives CDR1 SGHNT, CDR2 YYREEE (reference sequence). The CDR3 loop reads CASSFSWSSYEQYF. The DNA of the CDR3 is TGTGCCAGCAGCTTCAGCTGGAGCTCCTACGAGCAGTACTTC.

The chain employs TRBV4-1 and TRBJ2-5, with 7 bases that match TRBD1. J was trimmed by 4 bases and V by 2 bases; bases with no gene match: 10. Per germline, CDR1 MGHRA and CDR2 YSYEKL. This CDR3 comprises 16 residues. CDR3 nucleotides: TGCGCCAGCAGCCAAACACCACAGGGGAAGGGAGAGACCCAGTACTTC. Protein: CASSQTPQGKGETQYF.

The rearrangement uses TRBV5-4 and TRBJ2-1; the match to TRBD2 covers 8 bases. J lost 7 bases, V lost 3 bases, and 3 bases had no gene match. The CDR3 has 13 residues. Germline-derived CDR1 and CDR2 are SGHNT and YYREEE (reference sequence). CDR3 loop: CASSSERGNEQFF. Written as DNA, the CDR3 is TGTGCCAGCAGCTCAGAGCGGGGGAATGAGCAGTTCTTC.

J is TRBJ1-2 and V is TRBV6-4, with 7 bases matching TRBD1. The CDR3 consists of 16 residues. Unmatched junction bases numbered 12, after V lost 2 bases and J lost 6 bases. Germline V lookup: CDR1 MRHNA, CDR2 SNTAGT. The CDR3 is CASSDGLGRQGHGYTF. In nucleotides, the CDR3 is TGTGCCAGCAGTGACGGACTTGGGAGACAGGGTCATGGCTACACCTTC.

The chain recombines TRBV4-3 with TRBJ1-1, with TRBD1 matching over 7 bases. CDR3 length: 16 amino acids. The ends lost 0 bases at V and 1 base at J; junction bases unmatched: 5. Germline CDR1 reads LGHNA; CDR2 reads YSLEER. The CDR3 region is CASSQELGTANTEAFF. CDR3 DNA: TGCGCCAGCAGCCAAGAACTAGGGACAGCGAACACTGAAGCTTTCTTT.

Concerning this clone: A junction boundary mismatches the germline segment, possibly from a read error. V and J are TRBV30 and TRBJ1-2; D is undetermined. CDR1 GTSNPN and CDR2 SVGIG come from the germline V gene (reference sequence). CDR3 length: 15 residues. The CDR3 protein is CAWGVLRGMAYGYTF. The CDR3 DNA reads TGTGCCTGGGGTGTACTGAGAGGGATGGCCTATGGCTACACCTTC.

The rearrangement links TRBV13 to TRBJ1-4, with 7 positions matching TRBD1. V was clipped by 4 bases and J by 1 base; unmatched bases: 3. CDR3 length: 15 residues. Germline CDR1 PRHDT, CDR2 FYEKMQ (reference sequence). In DNA form, the CDR3 reads TGTGCCAGCAGCTCCCAGGGGGAAACTAATGAAAAACTGTTTTTT. This codes for CASSSQGETNEKLFF.

The V gene is TRBV7-2, the J gene TRBJ2-1; D perhaps matches TRBD2 (5 bases). The V end lost 3 bases, the J end lost 6 bases, and 9 bases lay between the germline ends. Germline V lookup: CDR1 SGHTA, CDR2 FQGNSA. The CDR3 covers 13 residues. This chain's CDR3 is CASSFPGSNEQFF. The CDR3 bases are TGTGCCAGCAGCTTCCCGGGGAGCAATGAGCAGTTCTTC.

The rearrangement links TRBV6-1 to TRBJ1-1; D is unresolved. The CDR3 contains 15 residues. V lost 4 bases, J lost 0 bases, and 12 bases lay in between. From germline, CDR1 is MNHNS and CDR2 SASEGT. This CDR3 is CASSAREGLNTEAFF. The CDR3 coding sequence is TGTGCCAGCAGTGCACGGGAGGGTTTGAACACTGAAGCTTTCTTT.

This clone was seen more than once but under ten times. The chain is built from TRBV7-9 and TRBJ1-4; 8 bases line up with TRBD1. Trimming cost V 4 bases and J 4 bases; bases outside gene matches: 8. The germline CDR1 and CDR2 sequences are SEHNR and FQNEAQ (reference sequence). The CDR3 sequence is 16 residues long. The CDR3 coding sequence is TGTGCCAGCAGCTCGGGAGGACAGGGTGTTAATGAAAAACTGTTTTTT. Translating it yields CASSSGGQGVNEKLFF.

The V call is TRBV7-2, the J call TRBJ2-3; TRBD1 might be the D (6 bases). Between the trimmed V and J ends, which lost 1 base and 2 bases, there was a span of 10 bases. CDR3 size: 15 residues. Per the germline V gene, CDR1 is SGHTA and CDR2 is FQGNSA. The CDR3 DNA sequence: TGTGCCAGCAGCTTAGGCAGGGGCCTCACAGATACGCAGTATTTT. The encoded protein is CASSLGRGLTDTQYF.

The chain is built from TRBV18 and TRBJ2-6; D not resolved. Germline V lookup: CDR1 KGHSH, CDR2 LQKENI. Trimming removed 2 bases from V and 1 base from J, with 6 bases in between. The CDR3 runs 15 residues. As DNA, the CDR3 is TGTGCCAGCTCACCAATCGAGTCTGGGGCCAACGTCCTGACTTTC. This gives the protein CASSPIESGANVLTF.

V is TRBV5-8 and J is TRBJ2-3, with 8 bases identical to TRBD2. CDR1 is SGHTS, CDR2 YDEGEE, per germline. The CDR3 is 18 amino acids. The J segment lost 1 base and the V segment lost 4 bases, leaving 14 bases of the junction unmatched. CDR3 residues: CASSQGAGGSVGTDTQYF. In DNA form, the CDR3 reads TGTGCCAGCAGCCAAGGGGCGGGAGGATCCGTAGGCACAGATACGCAGTATTTT.

The chain joins TRBV10-3 to TRBJ1-2, with D maybe TRBD1 (5 bases). Trimming shortened V by 10 bases and J by 3 bases, and 12 bases separated the two germline ends. This CDR3 is 12 amino acids long. Germline CDR1 is ENHRY and CDR2 is SYGVKD. CDR3 in DNA: TGTGCCACCCAGGACACCGACTATGGCTACACCTTC. Encoded protein: CATQDTDYGYTF.

This clone appeared a few times. CDR3 in DNA: TGTGCCAGCAGCTTCGACAATGAGCAGTTCTTC. Translating it yields CASSFDNEQFF. The rearrangement joins TRBV5-6 to TRBJ2-1, with D unresolved. Germline loops: CDR1 SGHDT, CDR2 YYEEEE. The CDR3 loop spans 11 amino acids. Between the trimmed V and J ends, which lost 2 bases and 5 bases, there was a span of 2 bases.

The CDR3 region is CASSEYTGYGYTF. In DNA, the CDR3 is TGTGCCAGCAGTGAATACACAGGGTACGGCTACACCTTC. The chain couples TRBV25-1 to TRBJ1-2, with D tentatively TRBD1 (6 bases). The germline V and J ends were trimmed by 0 bases and 8 bases, with 10 bases remaining between them. The germline V gene encodes CDR1 MGHDK and CDR2 SYGVNS. This CDR3 has 13 residues.

Only a few counts were recorded for this clone. V gene TRBV6-1 combines with J gene TRBJ1-4, with 9 bases aligning to TRBD1. Germline values: CDR1 MNHNS, CDR2 SASEGT. The junction had 8 bases not matched to a gene; V was cut back by 4 bases and J by 8 bases. The CDR3 runs 15 residues. The CDR3 DNA reads TGTGCCAGCAGTGGACCGGGACAGGGTTGGGAAAAACTGTTTTTT. Protein product: CASSGPGQGWEKLFF.

Here the CDR3 reads CASHRQGHYGYTF. DNA of the CDR3: TGTGCCAGCCATAGACAGGGCCACTATGGCTACACCTTC. The V gene is TRBV6-1, the J gene TRBJ1-2; 7 bases are a match to TRBD1. The V gene end was trimmed by 8 bases and the J gene end by 3 bases; junction bases not matched to a gene: 6. Germline V gene sequence: CDR1 MNHNS, CDR2 SASEGT. This CDR3 is 13 amino acids long.

The chain is built from TRBV7-9 and TRBJ2-1, with a weak D call TRBD2 (7 bases). Germline CDR1 SEHNR, CDR2 FQNEAQ (reference sequence). The CDR3 sequence is 13 residues long. Between the trimmed V and J ends, which lost 7 bases and 7 bases, there was a span of 14 bases. CDR3 bases: TGTGCCAGCATCCCGGGGGGCGAGAATGAGCAGTTCTTC. Its translation: CASIPGGENEQFF.

This clone has more than one count but fewer than ten. The V and J genes are TRBV27 and TRBJ2-1; 12 bases fit TRBD1. Unmatched junction bases numbered 10, after V lost 5 bases and J lost 8 bases. Looked up from germline, CDR1 is MNHEY and CDR2 is SMNVEV (reference sequence). This CDR3 spans 16 amino acids. The CDR3 loop is CASSNKPGQGAYEQFF. DNA for the CDR3: TGTGCCAGCAGTAACAAACCGGGACAGGGGGCGTATGAGCAGTTCTTC.

The chain has TRBV7-2 and TRBJ1-2, with TRBD1 matching 10 bases. The CDR3 is made up of 16 amino acids. The ends lost 4 bases at V and 4 bases at J; junction bases unmatched: 9. Germline CDR1 and CDR2: SGHTA and FQGNSA. The CDR3 region is CASSSTHRDRGYGYTF. The CDR3, as DNA: TGTGCCAGCAGCTCTACGCACCGGGACAGGGGCTATGGCTACACCTTC.